The 2 T cell receptor beta chains below come from one sample, sequenced in a study of T cell clonality in common variable immunodeficiency. The method was immunoSEQ multiplex PCR; TCRdb's version includes in-frame clones alone and lacks a portion of them. This sample comprises tens of thousands of clones, none seen once only. Sequencing was done on a sample of peripheral blood mononuclear cells. The origin of the receptors is a person aged 18-70 years in good health.

The table lists this clone with many counts. Read sequence stops 3 residues before the CDR3 end, and the germline J gene provides the missing end. The chain employs TRBV12-3 or TRBV12-4 and TRBJ2-7; no clear D gene. This CDR3 spans 14 amino acids. The V end was cut by 3 bases, the J end by 2 bases, with 11 bases between. Partial CDR3 DNA: TGTGCCAGCAGTTTCTGGCAGGCCACCTACGAG. Encoded protein: CASSFWQATYE. The whole CDR3 reads CASSFWQATYEQYF.

This clone was seen ten or more times. The read comes to an end 3 residues before the CDR3 does, leaving the germline J gene to fill in the end. This chain links TRBV14 with TRBJ2-5; 9 positions match TRBD1. The CDR3 is 14 amino acids. Germline V gene sequence: CDR1 SGHDN, CDR2 FVKESK. J lost 5 bases, V lost 4 bases, and 5 bases had no gene match. The CDR3 region is CASSLGTGFETQYF. The part of the CDR3 DNA that was read is TGTGCCAGCAGCCTCGGGACAGGGTTTGAGACC.